The 28 T cell receptor beta chains below all came from one sample that was sequenced in a study of neurological immune-mediated disorders. TCRdb re-derived calls from the 5' RACE reads in MiXCR, one entry per CDR3 protein. The table lists 39,000 or so distinct CDR3 sequences, 2.5% of them singletons, with roughly 12% in the top ten. Sequenced sample: PBMCs. The receptors were gathered from a man between 25 and 39 years old with multiple sclerosis.

This clonotype was detected many times. This chain uses TRBV20-1 with TRBJ1-2; the D is unclear. The ends were cut back, 1 base at V and 7 bases at J, with 16 bases in the middle. The CDR3 is 14 residues long. CDR1 is DFQATT, CDR2 SNEGSKA, per germline (reference sequence). CDR3 DNA sequence: TGCAGTGCTAGAGCGGCCGCCATGAGTGGTGGCTACACCTTC. Its protein is CSARAAAMSGGYTF.

There are many counts of this clonotype. The CDR3 nucleotides are TGTGCCAGCAGCGGGACAGGGGATAACTATGGCTACACCTTC. Its translation: CASSGTGDNYGYTF. V gene TRBV6-5 combines with J gene TRBJ1-2; 10 bases line up with TRBD1. Germline V CDR1 and CDR2: MNHEY, SVGAGI. The CDR3 has 14 residues. J was trimmed by 1 base and V by 6 bases; bases with no gene match: 2.

This clonotype was detected ten times or more. The chain combines TRBV11-2 with TRBJ2-7, with 12 bases lining up with TRBD1. CDR1 SGHAT and CDR2 FQNNGV come from the germline V gene. After removal of 5 bases from V and 5 bases from J, the junction contained 10 bases not matched to a gene. The CDR3 has 16 amino acids. The CDR3, as DNA: TGTGCCAGCAGCAATACCGGGACAGGGGGCTTAGACGAGCAGTACTTC. Protein sequence: CASSNTGTGGLDEQYF.

The sample holds many counts of this clonotype. The J gene is TRBJ2-5, the V gene TRBV5-1, with 7 nucleotides matching TRBD1. The CDR3 runs to 14 residues. Trimming at V came to 3 bases and at J to 3 bases, leaving 5 bases not matched to a gene. Germline lookup yields CDR1 SGHRS and CDR2 YFSETQ. The CDR3 nucleotides are TGCGCCAGCAGCTCTCCCGGGACAGAAGAGACCCAGTACTTC. It translates to CASSSPGTEETQYF.

This clonotype was recorded a few times. The chain links TRBV18 to TRBJ2-7, with D tentatively TRBD2 (5 bases). The germline V gene has CDR1 KGHSH and CDR2 LQKENI. Trimming pared 0 bases from V and 2 bases from J, leaving 8 bases between. The CDR3 loop spans 14 amino acids. CDR3 loop: CASSPPGAAYEQYF. The CDR3 region has the DNA TGTGCCAGCTCACCACCGGGAGCGGCCTACGAGCAGTACTTC.

This clonotype was picked up a small number of times. The junction and the germline gene differ at one end; a read error may be behind it. This chain connects TRBV5-1 to TRBJ1-1; D is ambiguous. Germline CDR1 SGHRS, CDR2 YFSETQ. This CDR3 region has 12 residues. CDR3 protein: CDSGKVNTEAFF. CDR3 DNA sequence: TGCGACAGCGGGAAGGTGAACACTGAAGCTTTCTTT.

This clonotype was seen ten or more times. V is TRBV20-1 and J is TRBJ1-2; 11 positions agree with TRBD1. This CDR3 spans 16 amino acids. Germline-derived CDR1 and CDR2 are DFQATT and SNEGSKA (reference sequence). The J segment lost 0 bases and the V segment lost 3 bases, leaving 6 bases of the junction unmatched. This CDR3 reads CSARGGQGATNYGYTF. The CDR3 DNA reads as TGCAGTGCTAGGGGAGGACAGGGGGCTACTAACTATGGCTACACCTTC.

This clonotype was seen ten or more times. The chain joins TRBV10-3 to TRBJ2-5, with TRBD1 matching over 9 bases. The CDR3 contains 15 residues. Unmatched junction bases numbered 6, after V lost 4 bases and J lost 3 bases. The germline V gene has CDR1 ENHRY and CDR2 SYGVKD. This chain's CDR3 is CAISGWGQGKETQYF. The DNA for the CDR3 is TGTGCCATCAGTGGATGGGGACAGGGAAAAGAGACCCAGTACTTC.

This clonotype appeared many times. The chain couples TRBV20-1 to TRBJ1-1; D is unclear. The CDR3 has 13 amino acids. V shed 7 bases and J shed 0 bases, with 12 bases lying between them. The V gene's germline CDR1 is DFQATT and CDR2 SNEGSKA (reference sequence). The CDR3 coding sequence is TGCAGTGTTACTAAGGCTGTGAACACTGAAGCTTTCTTT. Amino acid sequence: CSVTKAVNTEAFF.

This clonotype was counted ten times or more. The chain joins TRBV5-1 to TRBJ2-1, with D hard to call. Between the trimmed V and J ends, which lost 0 bases and 4 bases, there was a span of 5 bases. The CDR3 spans 13 residues. CDR1 is SGHRS, CDR2 YFSETQ, per germline. The CDR3 sequence: CASSLERYNEQFF. CDR3 coding DNA: TGCGCCAGCAGCTTGGAACGGTACAATGAGCAGTTCTTC. The entire variable domain, with the rest obtained from reference TRBV5-1 and TRBJ2-1, is as follows: KAGVTQTPRYLIKTRGQQVTLSCSPISGHRSVSWYQQTPGQGLQFLFEYFSETQRNKGNFPGRFSGRQFSNSRSEMNVSTLELGDSALYLCASSLERYNEQFFGPGTRLTVL.

The sample holds many counts of this clonotype. The chain employs TRBV20-1 and TRBJ2-3; perhaps TRBD1 as D (5 bases). Germline-derived CDR1 and CDR2 are DFQATT and SNEGSKA (reference sequence). V was clipped by 8 bases and J by 5 bases, with 11 bases between them. CDR3 length equals 11 residues. The CDR3 spells CSSGIGDTQYF. CDR3 nucleotides: TGCAGTTCAGGGATCGGAGATACGCAGTATTTT.

At least ten counts were recorded for this clonotype. The chain uses TRBV5-1 and TRBJ2-1, with D tentatively TRBD1 (8 bases). Trimming removed 2 bases at V and 9 bases at J, with 12 bases between. Germline values: CDR1 SGHRS, CDR2 YFSETQ. The CDR3 totals 13 residues. CDR3 protein: CASSLQGEGEQFF. The CDR3 nucleotides read TGCGCCAGCAGCTTACAGGGGGAGGGTGAGCAGTTCTTC.

This clonotype was recorded at least ten times. The chain couples TRBV5-1 to TRBJ1-2, with D possibly matching TRBD1 (6 bases). The CDR3 is 12 amino acids. Trimming left V 3 bases short and J 7 bases short, with 10 bases between. Germline V gene lookup returns CDR1 SGHRS and CDR2 YFSETQ. For the CDR3, the DNA is TGCGCCAGCAGCTCCGGACAGTTTGGCTACACCTTC. Amino acid sequence: CASSSGQFGYTF.

There are many counts of this clonotype. J is TRBJ1-2 and V is TRBV9; unclear D gene. The CDR3 loop spans 15 amino acids. The V end lost 7 bases, the J end lost 4 bases, and 20 bases lay between the germline ends. CDR1 SGDLS and CDR2 YYNGEE come from the germline V gene. The CDR3 protein is CASGDTQFRGYGYTF. The CDR3 coding sequence is TGTGCCAGCGGGGATACACAGTTTCGGGGCTATGGCTACACCTTC. Together with reference TRBV9 and TRBJ1-2, the CDR3 gives the full variable domain: DSGVTQTPKHLITATGQRVTLRCSPRSGDLSVYWYQQSLDQGLQFLIQYYNGEERAKGNILERFSAQQFPDLHSELNLSSLELGDSALYFCASGDTQFRGYGYTFGSGTRLTVV.

Concerning this clonotype: The CDR3 end shows no conserved phenylalanine or tryptophan, and so a read error is likely. The rearrangement links TRBV5-1 to TRBJ1-2; unclear D gene. This CDR3 contains 13 residues. From germline, CDR1 is SGHRS and CDR2 YFSETQ. The DNA for the CDR3 is TGCGCCAACAGCTTAGGAGCTAACTATGGCTACACCCTC. Protein sequence: CANSLGANYGYTL.

There are many counts of this clonotype. The V and J genes are TRBV13 and TRBJ2-2; D is perhaps TRBD2 (6 bases). The CDR3 has 16 amino acids. Trimming shortened V by 5 bases and J by 4 bases, and 17 bases separated the two germline ends. Germline CDR1 is PRHDT and CDR2 is FYEKMQ (reference sequence). For the CDR3, the DNA is TGTGCCAGCAGCCCGGAGGGCAGGGACGGCACCGGGGAGCTGTTTTTT. Its protein is CASSPEGRDGTGELFF. Based on the CDR3 plus reference TRBV13 and TRBJ2-2, the full variable domain is AAGVIQSPRHLIKEKRETATLKCYPIPRHDTVYWYQQGPGQDPQFLISFYEKMQSDKGSIPDRFSAQQFSDYHSELNMSSLELGDSALYFCASSPEGRDGTGELFFGEGSRLTVL.

This clonotype has at least ten counts. The rearrangement links TRBV11-2 to TRBJ2-1; weak D call: TRBD1 (5 bases). This CDR3 comprises 16 residues. V was cut by 3 bases and J by 5 bases, with 17 bases left in between. CDR1 SGHAT and CDR2 FQNNGV come from the germline V gene. The CDR3 loop reads CASSFPREGVNNEQFF. The DNA for the CDR3 is TGTGCCAGCAGCTTCCCCAGGGAAGGGGTGAACAATGAGCAGTTCTTC.

This clonotype was recorded many times. This chain uses TRBV20-1 with TRBJ2-5, with D maybe TRBD2 (6 bases). Germline V lookup: CDR1 DFQATT, CDR2 SNEGSKA (reference sequence). Deletions cut 0 bases from V and 0 bases from J, with 11 bases between. This CDR3 region has 15 residues. In nucleotides, the CDR3 is TGCAGTGCTAGAGAGGGCAGGGACTACCAAGAGACCCAGTACTTC. Translation: CSAREGRDYQETQYF.

The sample holds many counts of this clonotype. The chain recombines TRBV11-1 with TRBJ2-1, with unresolved D. CDR1 and CDR2 (germline): SGHAT, FQDESV (reference sequence). The CDR3 has 13 amino acids. Trimming removed 1 base from V and 6 bases from J, with 7 bases in between. CDR3 bases: TGTGCCAGCAGCTTAGAGATCCGCAATGAGCAGTTCTTC. Residues: CASSLEIRNEQFF.

The chain joins TRBV2 to TRBJ2-3; perhaps TRBD1 as D (5 bases). The CDR3 runs 14 residues. V was pared by 6 bases and J by 5 bases, with 15 bases between. Germline V CDR1 and CDR2: SNHLY, FYNNEI. This chain's CDR3 is CASRSPQVKDTQYF. The CDR3 DNA is TGTGCCAGCAGGTCCCCACAGGTTAAAGATACGCAGTATTTT.

This clonotype was seen repeatedly, ten times or more. This chain links TRBV12-5 with TRBJ2-1, with 9 bases that match TRBD1. Trimming cost V 4 bases and J 9 bases; bases outside gene matches: 4. CDR3 length equals 13 residues. Germline assignment: CDR1 LGHNT and CDR2 FRNRAP. CDR3 DNA: TGTGCTAGTGGTTGGGACAGGGCGGGTGAGCAGTTCTTC. It is translated as CASGWDRAGEQFF.

This clonotype was counted ten times or more. The V gene is TRBV24-1, the J gene TRBJ2-1; the D gene is possibly TRBD2 (5 bases). CDR1 is KGHDR, CDR2 SFDVKD, per germline. V lost 4 bases, J lost 4 bases, and 19 bases lay in between. The CDR3 runs 17 residues. The CDR3 DNA reads as TGTGCCACCAGTGACCAAGCCGAGGGCCTGCCATACAATGAGCAGTTCTTC. The encoded protein is CATSDQAEGLPYNEQFF.

There are many counts of this clonotype. For the CDR3, the DNA is TGTGCCAGCAGCTTTCGATCCCCCTACGAGCAGTACTTC. Its translation: CASSFRSPYEQYF. The chain employs TRBV5-5 and TRBJ2-7; D unclear. V was cut by 2 bases and J by 2 bases, with 8 bases left in between. Germline-derived CDR1 and CDR2 are SGHKS and YYEKEE (reference sequence). This CDR3 comprises 13 residues.

At least ten counts were recorded for this clonotype. The V call is TRBV7-3, the J call TRBJ2-1; no firm D call. The germline V gene has CDR1 SGHTA and CDR2 FQGTGA. Trimming took off 2 bases at V and 4 bases at J, with 15 bases between the two ends. The CDR3 extends over 16 amino acids. In DNA form, the CDR3 reads TGTGCCAGCAGCTTACACAATCAACTGGTATACAATGAGCAGTTCTTC. It translates to CASSLHNQLVYNEQFF.

This clonotype was observed at least ten times. J is TRBJ1-1 and V is TRBV20-1; D is undetermined. Per the germline V gene, CDR1 is DFQATT and CDR2 is SNEGSKA (reference sequence). This CDR3 is 13 amino acids long. The ends were cut back, 6 bases at V and 6 bases at J, with 17 bases in the middle. The CDR3 is CSAFSGEFAEAFF. The CDR3 DNA follows: TGCAGTGCGTTTTCGGGAGAGTTTGCTGAAGCTTTCTTT.

This clonotype was detected ten times or more. V gene TRBV20-1 combines with J gene TRBJ1-2, with D unresolved. The ends were cut back, 0 bases at V and 0 bases at J, with 11 bases in the middle. This CDR3 has 15 residues. Germline V lookup: CDR1 DFQATT, CDR2 SNEGSKA (reference sequence). CDR3 DNA sequence: TGCAGTGCTAGAGATTCCCGGATCCCTAACTATGGCTACACCTTC. This gives the protein CSARDSRIPNYGYTF.

This clonotype was detected a few times. The chain has TRBV19 and TRBJ2-1, with TRBD2 matching over 15 bases. Germline assignment: CDR1 LNHDA and CDR2 SQIVND (reference sequence). CDR3 length: 14 amino acids. Trimming removed 5 bases from V and 11 bases from J; junction bases left unmatched: 4. The CDR3 DNA reads TGTGCCAGTAGTTCGGGACTAGCGGGAGGACAGCAGTTCTTC. Protein sequence: CASSSGLAGGQQFF.

CDR3 region: CASTSGWGDTYYGYTF. The CDR3 DNA reads TGTGCCAGCACCTCCGGGTGGGGGGACACTTACTATGGCTACACCTTC. The chain joins TRBV25-1 to TRBJ1-2, with D perhaps matching TRBD1 (6 bases). The CDR3 sequence is 16 residues long. Trimming removed 7 bases from V and 3 bases from J, with 21 bases in between. The germline V gene has CDR1 MGHDK and CDR2 SYGVNS.